The rows below give T cell receptor beta chains drawn from one sample of a study of cytomegalovirus exposure and HLA in healthy donors. Assay: immunoSEQ multiplex PCR; the TCRdb copy retains only in-frame clones and omits some. The top ten hold 1% to 1.4% of the sample, which has 100,000 to 150,000 clones, roughly nine tenths seen once. The sample taken for sequencing was PBMCs. The source is a woman younger than 30 in good health and CMV-seronegative. Both conserved end residues are part of each CDR3. The D gene is left open where the match is weak. Some rows have no size entry. The others give once, few or many, or a class for an expanded clone.

clone_size: NA
j_call: TRBJ2-5
d_call: TRBD1
v_call: TRBV28
cdr3_aa: CASSSQGQNQETQYF
cdr3_nt: TGTGCCAGCAGTTCTCAGGGACAGAACCAAGAGACCCAGTACTTC

clone_size: NA
j_call: TRBJ2-1
d_call: NA
v_call: TRBV2
cdr3_aa: CASIGEITYNEQFF
cdr3_nt: TGTGCCAGCATTGGGGAGATCACCTACAATGAGCAGTTCTTC

clone_size: NA
j_call: TRBJ2-5
d_call: TRBD2
v_call: TRBV28
cdr3_aa: CASSFQAGGRRETQYF
cdr3_nt: TGTGCCAGCAGTTTTCAAGCGGGGGGCCGGAGGGAGACCCAGTACTTC

clone_size: NA
j_call: TRBJ2-2
d_call: TRBD1
v_call: TRBV5-1
cdr3_aa: CASSPQRGQGASGELFF
cdr3_nt: TGCGCCAGCAGCCCCCAGAGGGGACAGGGGGCGTCCGGGGAGCTGTTTTTT

clone_size: NA
j_call: TRBJ2-1
d_call: NA
v_call: TRBV27
cdr3_aa: CASSLGGFLGRYEQFF
cdr3_nt: TGTGCCAGCAGTCTCGGAGGGTTCCTGGGTCGATATGAGCAGTTCTTC

clone_size: NA
j_call: TRBJ1-2
d_call: NA
v_call: TRBV20-1
cdr3_aa: CSAIHNGYTF
cdr3_nt: TGCAGTGCTATACATAATGGCTACACCTTC

clone_size: NA
j_call: TRBJ1-1
d_call: NA
v_call: TRBV18
cdr3_aa: CASSATGRNTEAFF
cdr3_nt: TGTGCCAGCTCAGCAACAGGGAGGAACACTGAAGCTTTCTTT

clone_size: NA
j_call: TRBJ1-2
d_call: TRBD1
v_call: TRBV6-6
cdr3_aa: CASSYNRQGNGGYTF
cdr3_nt: TGTGCCAGCAGTTACAACCGACAGGGCAATGGTGGCTACACCTTC

clone_size: NA
j_call: TRBJ1-2
d_call: NA
v_call: TRBV19
cdr3_aa: CATLRGGLDYGYTF
cdr3_nt: TGTGCCACCCTAAGGGGAGGTTTGGACTATGGCTACACCTTC

clone_size: NA
j_call: TRBJ2-5
d_call: NA
v_call: TRBV30
cdr3_aa: CACQKGSLVPLETQYF
cdr3_nt: TGTGCCTGTCAGAAGGGGTCGTTGGTACCATTAGAGACCCAGTACTTC

clone_size: NA
j_call: TRBJ1-5
d_call: NA
v_call: TRBV19
cdr3_aa: CASSIDGDSNQPQHF
cdr3_nt: TGTGCCAGTAGTATAGACGGGGATAGCAATCAGCCCCAGCATTTT

clone_size: once
j_call: TRBJ2-2
d_call: TRBD2
v_call: TRBV6-1
cdr3_aa: CASSEAVAGGVLNTGELFF
cdr3_nt: TGTGCCAGCAGTGAAGCGGTAGCGGGAGGGGTACTGAACACCGGGGAGCTGTTTTTT

clone_size: NA
j_call: TRBJ1-2
d_call: NA
v_call: TRBV7-9
cdr3_aa: CASSPTGPGGYTF
cdr3_nt: TGTGCCAGCAGCCCAACAGGGCCGGGAGGCTACACCTTC

clone_size: NA
j_call: TRBJ2-1
d_call: NA
v_call: TRBV6-5
cdr3_aa: CASSGRLGEQFF
cdr3_nt: TGTGCCAGTTCGGGGAGGCTCGGTGAGCAGTTCTTC

clone_size: NA
j_call: TRBJ2-5
d_call: TRBD2
v_call: TRBV27
cdr3_aa: CASRTSGGVGFGYF
cdr3_nt: TGTGCCAGCAGAACAAGCGGGGGCGTAGGTTTTGGATACTTC

clone_size: NA
j_call: TRBJ2-1
d_call: TRBD1
v_call: TRBV7-9
cdr3_aa: CASEDRGANEQFF
cdr3_nt: TGTGCCAGCGAGGACAGGGGTGCCAATGAGCAGTTCTTC

clone_size: NA
j_call: TRBJ1-1
d_call: NA
v_call: TRBV10-1
cdr3_aa: CASSDAANTEAFF
cdr3_nt: TGCGCCAGCAGTGATGCGGCGAACACTGAAGCTTTCTTT

clone_size: NA
j_call: TRBJ1-2
d_call: NA
v_call: TRBV4-2
cdr3_aa: CASSPRPGQDNGYTF
cdr3_nt: TGTGCCAGCAGCCCCCGTCCGGGACAAGATAATGGCTACACCTTC

clone_size: NA
j_call: TRBJ2-2
d_call: TRBD2
v_call: TRBV9
cdr3_aa: CASSPSFVAGYTGELFF
cdr3_nt: TGTGCCAGCAGCCCTTCTTTCGTAGCGGGTTACACCGGGGAGCTGTTTTTT

clone_size: NA
j_call: TRBJ2-2
d_call: TRBD1
v_call: TRBV2
cdr3_aa: CASTTGTGNTGELFF
cdr3_nt: TGTGCCAGTACGACCGGGACAGGGAACACCGGGGAGCTGTTTTTT

clone_size: NA
j_call: TRBJ2-1
d_call: TRBD2
v_call: TRBV30
cdr3_aa: CACSRGLAVNEQFF
cdr3_nt: TGTGCCTGTAGTAGGGGACTAGCGGTAAATGAGCAGTTCTTC

clone_size: NA
j_call: TRBJ2-7
d_call: NA
v_call: TRBV29-1
cdr3_aa: CSVGSSSYEQYF
cdr3_nt: TGCAGCGTTGGGAGTAGCTCCTACGAGCAGTACTTC

clone_size: NA
j_call: TRBJ1-6
d_call: NA
v_call: TRBV6-5
cdr3_aa: CASSYSWEMNSPLHF
cdr3_nt: TGTGCCAGCAGTTATTCCTGGGAGATGAATTCACCCCTCCACTTT

clone_size: NA
j_call: TRBJ2-1
d_call: TRBD1
v_call: TRBV6-5
cdr3_aa: CASSLGQGNAFF
cdr3_nt: TGTGCCAGCAGTTTGGGACAGGGGAACGCGTTCTTC

clone_size: NA
j_call: TRBJ1-4
d_call: TRBD1
v_call: TRBV15
cdr3_aa: CATSRGTGWEKLFF
cdr3_nt: TGTGCCACCAGCAGAGGGACAGGGTGGGAAAAACTGTTTTTT

clone_size: once
j_call: TRBJ2-2
d_call: NA
v_call: TRBV5-8
cdr3_aa: CASSLVSGELFF
cdr3_nt: TGTGCCAGCAGCTTGGTCTCCGGGGAGCTGTTTTTT

clone_size: NA
j_call: TRBJ2-5
d_call: NA
v_call: TRBV7-2
cdr3_aa: CASSFIYQETQYF
cdr3_nt: TGTGCCAGCAGCTTTATTTACCAAGAGACCCAGTACTTC

clone_size: NA
j_call: TRBJ2-3
d_call: TRBD2
v_call: TRBV2
cdr3_aa: CASSPGLAPDTQYF
cdr3_nt: TGTGCCAGCAGCCCGGGACTAGCCCCAGATACGCAGTATTTT

clone_size: NA
j_call: TRBJ2-1
d_call: NA
v_call: TRBV6-6
cdr3_aa: CASSYPQTYNEQFF
cdr3_nt: TGTGCCAGCAGTTACCCCCAGACCTACAATGAGCAGTTCTTC

clone_size: NA
j_call: TRBJ2-5
d_call: TRBD1
v_call: TRBV5-5
cdr3_aa: CASSLARTGGGETQYF
cdr3_nt: TGTGCCAGCAGCTTGGCCAGGACAGGGGGAGGAGAGACCCAGTACTTC

clone_size: NA
j_call: TRBJ2-5
d_call: NA
v_call: TRBV6-1
cdr3_aa: CASSEVRGARRQETQYF
cdr3_nt: TGTGCCAGCAGTGAGGTTCGGGGGGCGAGGCGGCAAGAGACCCAGTACTTC